This is a list of T cell receptor beta chains from one sample in a study of blood T cell repertoires in COVID-19. Profiled with immunoSEQ multiplex PCR; TCRdb holds only in-frame clones, not every one. In the table there are some 93,000 clones, approximately 83% of which are singletons. The sequencing input was peripheral blood. The receptors originated from a man aged 60 to 69 with acute or convalescent COVID-19. Both conserved end residues are part of each CDR3.

v_gene	CDR3aa
TRBV6-6	CASRVPPPEAKNIQYF
TRBV5-4	CASSPRGLQGTGELFF
TRBV3-1/TRBV3-2	CASSQGDRPWEQFF
TRBV2	CASTPTSGGQETQYF
TRBV6-2/TRBV6-3	CASSLWGGGNEQFF
TRBV3-1/TRBV3-2	CASSQGQRAYEQYF
TRBV6-6	CASSPTGQYGYTF
TRBV30	CAWTPVQPQHF
TRBV12-5	CASGLNLGQPNTEAFF
TRBV6-5	CASMRRDLSYEQYF
TRBV5-4	CASGGEETQYF
TRBV2	CASTGRTYEQYF
TRBV3-1/TRBV3-2	CASSRTDEQYF
TRBV12-3/TRBV12-4	CASRTGTRQFF
TRBV9	CASSYRGQSTNEKLFF
TRBV10-3	CAISENSGRTYYEQYF
TRBV19	CASTSAGGPNEKLFF
TRBV6-4	CASRSGTGGWGEQFF
TRBV2	CASSEFRVSPLHF
TRBV4-1	CASSQSRVRGPYGYTF
TRBV9	CASSVGIAGATGELFF
TRBV27	CASSPPRRTEAFF
TRBV5-1	CASSLRTGTNYGYTF
TRBV24-1	CATSGRGAGELFF
TRBV7-9	CASSSGQGYSTDTQYF
TRBV7-9	CASSHQLTDTQYF
TRBV4-1	CASSRASSNTGELFF
TRBV10-1	CASSSGPRSATNEKLFF
TRBV18	CASSPPNLIGTSLTQYF
TRBV11-1	CASSESSGWAVGYTF
TRBV6-5	CASRSGQHTEAFF
TRBV11-2	CASSSGLAGHTDTQYF
TRBV9	CASRRGDFGELFF
TRBV4-1	CASSQGRGVNNEQFF
TRBV7-8	CASSSSPSRDTQYF